This T cell receptor beta chain was sequenced in a study of control samples from healthy donors and cancer patients. J gave up 5 bases and V 5 bases, and 10 bases lay outside the gene matches. The germline CDR1 and CDR2 sequences are SQVTM and ANQGSEA. This CDR3 has 16 residues. Clones were read by immunoSEQ multiplex PCR, and TCRdb kept only the in-frame ones, dropping some. The table includes 100,000 to 150,000 clones, approximately 92% detected once. This chain connects TRBV29-1 to TRBJ2-2, with 11 bases aligning to TRBD2. This receptor was taken from a man aged 18 to 29 in good health. Sequenced sample: blood. The CDR3 DNA reads TGCAGCGTTCCCAATACTAGCGGGAGTAAGACCGGGGAGCTGTTTTTT. Its protein is CSVPNTSGSKTGELFF.